These T cell receptor beta chains were read from a single sample in a study of blood T cell repertoires in COVID-19. Here immunoSEQ multiplex PCR was the method, and the copy in TCRdb shows in-frame clones only, minus some. The sample holds about 300,000 clones; less than 85% are singletons and the top ten take almost 1.5%. Sequencing used peripheral blood. Receptors originate from a human donor with COVID-19, enrolled during active disease. The donor label of this sample is uncertain. Each CDR3 is given with its conserved first and last residue. A D gene is named only where the DNA matches it firmly.

>TRBJ2-3|TRBV7-3|17|TRBD2
CASSLRVSGFSTDTQYF
>TRBJ2-7|TRBV6-5|14|TRBD2
CASSRAGEISEQYF
>TRBJ2-3|TRBV7-3|16|TRBD2
CASSPPGVAGSDTQYF
>TRBJ2-3|TRBV27|15|-
CASSLYDPRRATQYF
>TRBJ2-7|TRBV6-2/TRBV6-3|12|-
CASSQSVYEQYF
>TRBJ1-5|TRBV9|14|-
CASSLGREGQPQHF
>TRBJ2-3|TRBV5-1|20|TRBD2
CASSFEGSGRAPLSTDTQYF
>TRBJ1-2|TRBV3-1/TRBV3-2|15|-
CASGIFVRQSYGYTF
>TRBJ1-4|TRBV28|18|-
CASSLTGRRAGANEKLFF
>TRBJ2-1|TRBV5-5|16|TRBD2
CASSLLADYSYNEQFF
>TRBJ2-3|TRBV24-1|13|-
CATSGPFTDTQYF
>TRBJ2-1|TRBV29-1|14|TRBD2
CSVEASGAPNEQFF
>TRBJ2-3|TRBV28|14|-
CASSPGASTGTQYF
>TRBJ2-1|TRBV28|15|TRBD2
CASSIPGLVYNEQFF
>TRBJ2-1|TRBV29-1|15|-
CSVEDFGGSYNEQFF
>TRBJ1-1|TRBV6-6|16|-
CASSYLVEKTYTEAFF
>TRBJ1-1|TRBV7-3|13|-
CASSSGGNTEAFF
>TRBJ2-1|TRBV5-4|16|-
CASTPGSGSSYNEQFF
>TRBJ2-7|TRBV2|13|TRBD1
CATNQDRGNEQYF
>TRBJ1-2|TRBV6-2/TRBV6-3|17|TRBD1
CASSRIAPGQGAYGYTF
>TRBJ1-1|TRBV9|14|-
CASSVSGGDTEAFF
>TRBJ1-2|TRBV10-2|12|-
CASSESAGGYTF
>TRBJ2-1|TRBV7-9|15|TRBD2
CASTQGTNHFDEQFF
>TRBJ1-6|TRBV30|15|-
CAWRAGQPFNSPLHF
>TRBJ2-7|TRBV3-1/TRBV3-2|15|-
CASSPLGRSSYEQYF
>TRBJ1-6|TRBV10-3|14|-
CAISEGQGNSPLHF
>TRBJ2-7|TRBV5-6|14|-
CASSLRTTSYEQYF
>TRBJ2-1|TRBV12-3/TRBV12-4|12|-
CASSSSDWLQFF
>TRBJ2-1|TRBV11-3|14|TRBD1
CASSPGQGSDEQFF
>TRBJ1-5|TRBV7-3|14|-
CASSLEGGNQPQHF
>TRBJ2-3|TRBV10-3|12|-
CAISEAADTQYF
>TRBJ2-7|TRBV5-5|15|TRBD2
CASNLGLADRYEQYF
>TRBJ1-6|TRBV6-5|15|-
CASSYSSVRNSPLHF
>TRBJ1-1|TRBV11-3|15|TRBD1
CASSSQGAGNTEAFF
>TRBJ1-2|TRBV29-1|11|TRBD1
CSVFGQGGYTF
>TRBJ2-1|TRBV28|17|-
CASSFPRAGARINEQFF
>TRBJ1-2|TRBV6-6|16|TRBD1
CASSPYPGQVLDGYTF
>TRBJ2-7|TRBV28|18|TRBD1
CASSPTKADRTHELTEYF
>TRBJ1-6|TRBV30|14|-
CAWSLAALGSPLHF
>TRBJ2-3|TRBV11-3|14|TRBD1
CASGGQGETDTQYF
>TRBJ1-1|TRBV5-1|14|-
CASSLGSLNTEAFF
>TRBJ1-1|TRBV29-1|13|-
CSGQQVEGTEAFF
>TRBJ2-3|TRBV2|13|-
CASRELTTDTQYF
>TRBJ2-3|TRBV11-3|16|-
CASSLGRGQSTDTQYF
>TRBJ1-4|TRBV6-5|14|-
CASSVTATNEKLFF
>TRBJ2-7|TRBV11-2|15|TRBD1
CASRPPGQGFYEQYF
>TRBJ2-1|TRBV7-2|16|-
CASSSSSGWLYNEQFF
>TRBJ2-5|TRBV3-1/TRBV3-2|14|-
CASSQGLIGETQYF
>TRBJ2-3|TRBV2|14|-
CASIGAPRSDTQYF
>TRBJ2-5|TRBV12-3/TRBV12-4|13|TRBD2
CASRRAGEETQYF